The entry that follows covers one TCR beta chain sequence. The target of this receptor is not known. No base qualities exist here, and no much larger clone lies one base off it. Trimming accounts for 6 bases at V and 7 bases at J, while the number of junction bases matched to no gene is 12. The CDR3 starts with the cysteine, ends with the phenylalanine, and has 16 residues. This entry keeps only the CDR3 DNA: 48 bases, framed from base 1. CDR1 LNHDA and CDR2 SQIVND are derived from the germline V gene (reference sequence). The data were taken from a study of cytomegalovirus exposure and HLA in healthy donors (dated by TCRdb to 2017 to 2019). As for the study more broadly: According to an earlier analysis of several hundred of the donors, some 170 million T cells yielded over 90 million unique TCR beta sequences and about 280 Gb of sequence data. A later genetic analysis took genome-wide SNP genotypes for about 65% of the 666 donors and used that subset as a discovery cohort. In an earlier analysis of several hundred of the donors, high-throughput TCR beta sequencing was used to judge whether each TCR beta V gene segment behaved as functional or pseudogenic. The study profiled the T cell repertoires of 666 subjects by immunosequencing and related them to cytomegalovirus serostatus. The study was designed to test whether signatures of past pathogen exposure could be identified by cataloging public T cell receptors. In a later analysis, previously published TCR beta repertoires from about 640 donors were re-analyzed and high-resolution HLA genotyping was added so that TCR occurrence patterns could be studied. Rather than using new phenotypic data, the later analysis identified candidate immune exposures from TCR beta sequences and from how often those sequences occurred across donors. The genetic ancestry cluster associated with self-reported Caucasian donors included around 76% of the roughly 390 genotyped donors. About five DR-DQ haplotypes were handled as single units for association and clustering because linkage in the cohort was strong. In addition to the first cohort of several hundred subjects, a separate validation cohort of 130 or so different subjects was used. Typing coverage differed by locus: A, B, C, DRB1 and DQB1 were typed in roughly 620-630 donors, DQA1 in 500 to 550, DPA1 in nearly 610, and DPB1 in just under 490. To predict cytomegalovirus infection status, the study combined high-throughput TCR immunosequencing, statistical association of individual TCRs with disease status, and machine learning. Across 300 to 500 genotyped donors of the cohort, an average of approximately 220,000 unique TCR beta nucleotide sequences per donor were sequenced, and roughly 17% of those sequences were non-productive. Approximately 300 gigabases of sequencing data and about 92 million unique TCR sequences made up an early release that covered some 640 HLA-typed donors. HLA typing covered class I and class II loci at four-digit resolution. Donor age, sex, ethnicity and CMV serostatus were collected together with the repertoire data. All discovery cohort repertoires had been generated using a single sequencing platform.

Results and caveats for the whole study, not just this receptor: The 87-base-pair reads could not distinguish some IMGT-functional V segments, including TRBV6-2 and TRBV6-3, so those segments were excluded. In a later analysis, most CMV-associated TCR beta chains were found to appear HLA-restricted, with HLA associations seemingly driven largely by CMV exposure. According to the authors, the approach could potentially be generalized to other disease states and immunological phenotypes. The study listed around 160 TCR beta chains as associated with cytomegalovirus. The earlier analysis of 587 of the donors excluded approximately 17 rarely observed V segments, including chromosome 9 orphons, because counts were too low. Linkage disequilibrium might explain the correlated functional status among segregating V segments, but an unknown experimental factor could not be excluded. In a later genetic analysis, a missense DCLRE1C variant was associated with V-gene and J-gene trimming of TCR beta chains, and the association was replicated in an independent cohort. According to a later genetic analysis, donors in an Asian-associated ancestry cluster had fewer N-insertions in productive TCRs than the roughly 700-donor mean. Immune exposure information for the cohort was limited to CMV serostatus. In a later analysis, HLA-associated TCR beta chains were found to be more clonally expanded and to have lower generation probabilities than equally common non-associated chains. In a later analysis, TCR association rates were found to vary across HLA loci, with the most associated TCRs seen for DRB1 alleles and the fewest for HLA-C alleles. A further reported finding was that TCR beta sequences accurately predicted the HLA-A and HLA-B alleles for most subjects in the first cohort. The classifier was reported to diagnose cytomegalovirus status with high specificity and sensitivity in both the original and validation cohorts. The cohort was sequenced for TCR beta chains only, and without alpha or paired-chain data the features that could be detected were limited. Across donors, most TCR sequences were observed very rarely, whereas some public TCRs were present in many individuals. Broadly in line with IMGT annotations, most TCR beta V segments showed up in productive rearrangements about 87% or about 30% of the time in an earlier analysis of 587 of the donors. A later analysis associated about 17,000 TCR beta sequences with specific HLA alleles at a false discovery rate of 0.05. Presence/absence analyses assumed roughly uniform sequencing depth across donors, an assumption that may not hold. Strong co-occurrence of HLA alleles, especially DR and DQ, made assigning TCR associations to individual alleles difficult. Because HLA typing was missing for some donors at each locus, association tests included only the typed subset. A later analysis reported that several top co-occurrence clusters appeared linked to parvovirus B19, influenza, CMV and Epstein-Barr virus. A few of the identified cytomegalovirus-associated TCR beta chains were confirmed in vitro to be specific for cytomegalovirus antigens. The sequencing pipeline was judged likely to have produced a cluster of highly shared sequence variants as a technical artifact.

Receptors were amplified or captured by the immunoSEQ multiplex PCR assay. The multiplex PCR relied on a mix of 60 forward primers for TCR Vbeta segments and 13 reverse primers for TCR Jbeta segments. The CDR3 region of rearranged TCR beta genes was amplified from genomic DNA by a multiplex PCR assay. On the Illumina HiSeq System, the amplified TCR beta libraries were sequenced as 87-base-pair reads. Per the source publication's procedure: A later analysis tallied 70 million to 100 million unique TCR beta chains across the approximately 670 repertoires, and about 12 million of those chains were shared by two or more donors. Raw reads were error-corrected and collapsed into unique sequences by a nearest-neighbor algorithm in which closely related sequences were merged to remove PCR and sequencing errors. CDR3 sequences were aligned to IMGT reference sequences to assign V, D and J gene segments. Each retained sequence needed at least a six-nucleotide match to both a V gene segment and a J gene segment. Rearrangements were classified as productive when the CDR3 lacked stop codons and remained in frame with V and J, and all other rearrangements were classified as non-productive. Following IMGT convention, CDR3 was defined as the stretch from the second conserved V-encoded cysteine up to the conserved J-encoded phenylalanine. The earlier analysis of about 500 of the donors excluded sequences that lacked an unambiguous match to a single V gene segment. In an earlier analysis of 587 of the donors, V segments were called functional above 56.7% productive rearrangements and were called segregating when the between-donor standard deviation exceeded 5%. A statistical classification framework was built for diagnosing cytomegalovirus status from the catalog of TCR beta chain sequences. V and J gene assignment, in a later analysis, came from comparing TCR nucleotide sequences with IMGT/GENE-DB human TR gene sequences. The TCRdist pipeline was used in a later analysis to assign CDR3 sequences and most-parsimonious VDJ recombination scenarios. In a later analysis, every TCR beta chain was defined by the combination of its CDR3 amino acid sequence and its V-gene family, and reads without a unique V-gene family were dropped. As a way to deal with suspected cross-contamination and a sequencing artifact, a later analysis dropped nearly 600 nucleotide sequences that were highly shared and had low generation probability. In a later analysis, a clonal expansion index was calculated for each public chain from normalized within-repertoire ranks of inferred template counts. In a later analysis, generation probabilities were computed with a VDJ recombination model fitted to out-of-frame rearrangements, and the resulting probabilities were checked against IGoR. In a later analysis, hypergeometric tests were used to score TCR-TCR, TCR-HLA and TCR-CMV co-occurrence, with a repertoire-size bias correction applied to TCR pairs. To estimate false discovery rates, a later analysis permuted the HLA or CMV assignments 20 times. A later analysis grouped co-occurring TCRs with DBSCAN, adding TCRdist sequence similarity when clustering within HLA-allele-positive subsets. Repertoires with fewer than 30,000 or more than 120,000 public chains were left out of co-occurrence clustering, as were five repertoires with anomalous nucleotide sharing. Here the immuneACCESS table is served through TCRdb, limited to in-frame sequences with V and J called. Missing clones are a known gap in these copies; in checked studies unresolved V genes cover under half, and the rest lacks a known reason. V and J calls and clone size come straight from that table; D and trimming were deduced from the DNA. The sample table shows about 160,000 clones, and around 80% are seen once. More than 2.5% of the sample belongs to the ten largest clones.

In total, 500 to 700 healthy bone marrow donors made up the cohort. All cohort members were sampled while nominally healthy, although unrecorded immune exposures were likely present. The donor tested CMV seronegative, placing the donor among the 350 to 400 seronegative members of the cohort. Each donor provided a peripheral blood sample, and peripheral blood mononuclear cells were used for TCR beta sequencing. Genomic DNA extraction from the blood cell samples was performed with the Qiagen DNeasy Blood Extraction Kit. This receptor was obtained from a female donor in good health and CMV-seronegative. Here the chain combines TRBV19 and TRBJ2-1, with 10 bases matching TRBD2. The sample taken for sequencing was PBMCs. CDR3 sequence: CASSLTLASGSNEQFF. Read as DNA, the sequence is TGTGCCAGTAGCTTAACCCTGGCTAGCGGGAGTAATGAGCAGTTCTTC.